This T cell receptor beta chain was found in a study of cytotoxic CD8 clonotypes in ibrutinib-treated CLL. About the research overall: Among responders, about 24 were partial and 2 complete; after median roughly 65 months, 14 stayed remitted and roughly 12 progressed. Response samples were taken after a median around 13 months of treatment, range 6 to 36.

Study-level findings and limits: Sustained-remission patients were sampled at one set of times and progressing patients at different ones.

Cryopreserved PBMCs yielded approximately 2 micrograms of genomic DNA for TCR beta libraries. The CDR3 contains 13 residues. The germline gives CDR1 MNHEY, CDR2 SVGAGI. The V end was cut by 5 bases, the J end by 2 bases, with 10 bases between. Note on this clone: Its antigen is not known.

Measured with immunoSEQ multiplex PCR; TCRdb has only the in-frame clones, and not every one. This repertoire shows tens of thousands of clones, roughly 85% found once; its top ten account for under 9.5%. This sequence was found in a human donor with chronic lymphocytic leukemia. Sequencing used PBMCs, obtained after 24 months of ibrutinib treatment. The chain couples TRBV6-5 to TRBJ2-7; D perhaps matches TRBD1 (6 bases). The CDR3 reads CASSERDTYEQYF. CDR3 in DNA: TGTGCCAGCAGTGAACGGGACACCTACGAGCAGTACTTC.